The 26 T cell receptor beta chains reported below all come from one sample, sequenced in a study of cytomegalovirus exposure and HLA in healthy donors. Measured with immunoSEQ multiplex PCR; TCRdb has only the in-frame clones, and not every one. The profile shows approximately 120,000 clones, 90% to 95% of them singletons. Sequencing used PBMCs. These receptors were collected from a woman aged 18-30 years in good health and CMV-seronegative.

The chain carries TRBV19 and TRBJ1-4, with unresolved D. The CDR3 is 14 residues long. Germline V CDR1 and CDR2: LNHDA, SQIVND (reference sequence). The ends were cut back, 5 bases at V and 0 bases at J, with 7 bases in the middle. CDR3 in amino acids: CASSYRATNEKLFF. CDR3 bases: TGTGCCAGTAGTTATCGAGCAACTAATGAAAAACTGTTTTTT.

The chain carries TRBV7-9 and TRBJ2-5; TRBD1 agrees at 7 bases. Trimming took 5 bases from V and 5 from J; bases not matched to a gene: 8. The CDR3 sequence is 14 residues long. Germline-derived CDR1 and CDR2 are SEHNR and FQNEAQ (reference sequence). The CDR3 loop reads CASSPDRAGETQYF. CDR3 coding DNA: TGTGCCAGCAGCCCCGACAGGGCGGGTGAGACCCAGTACTTC. Full variable domain (outside the CDR3, taken from reference TRBV7-9 and TRBJ2-5): DTGVSQNPRHKITKRGQNVTFRCDPISEHNRLYWYRQTLGQGPEFLTYFQNEAQLEKSRLLSDRFSAERPKGSFSTLEIQRTEQGDSAMYLCASSPDRAGETQYFGPGTRLLVL.

The chain's CDR3 is CASSSSHGGVQYF. CDR3 nucleotides: TGTGCCAGCAGCTCATCCCACGGGGGAGTGCAGTACTTC. V is TRBV14 and J is TRBJ2-7, with TRBD2 as a possible D gene (6 bases). The V end was cut by 5 bases, the J end by 9 bases, with 17 bases between. Looked up from germline, CDR1 is SGHDN and CDR2 is FVKESK. This CDR3 region has 13 residues.

V and J are TRBV7-9 and TRBJ1-2, with a possible D match to TRBD1 (5 bases). V lost 4 bases and J 2 bases, leaving 11 bases between the germline ends. Looked up from germline, CDR1 is SEHNR and CDR2 is FQNEAQ (reference sequence). The CDR3 runs 14 residues. CDR3 nucleotides: TGTGCCAGCAGCTCCCCCGGGGGAAACTATGGCTACACCTTC. This sequence encodes CASSSPGGNYGYTF.

This chain links TRBV5-1 with TRBJ2-3, with D uncertain. CDR1 SGHRS and CDR2 YFSETQ come from the germline V gene. The CDR3 totals 11 residues. Trimming took 4 bases from V and 10 from J, leaving 10 bases between them. CDR3 sequence (DNA): TGCGCCAGCAGCGTAGCTGAAGCGCAGTATTTT. Translation gives CASSVAEAQYF.

V is TRBV28 and J is TRBJ2-6, with 8 bases fitting TRBD1. J lost 4 bases, V lost 11 bases, and 7 bases had no gene match. In germline, CDR1 is MDHEN, CDR2 SYDVKM. The CDR3 contains 14 residues. CDR3 DNA sequence: TGTGCCCTCCGGACAGGGACCGGGGCCAACGTCCTGACTTTC. Protein sequence: CALRTGTGANVLTF. Drawing the rest from reference TRBV28 and TRBJ2-6, the complete variable domain is DVKVTQSSRYLVKRTGEKVFLECVQDMDHENMFWYRQDPGLGLRLIYFSYDVKMKEKGDIPEGYSVSREKKERFSLILESASTNQTSMYLCALRTGTGANVLTFGAGSRLTVL.

CDR3 bases: TGTGCCAGCAGGTCCCTAAGTACCACTGAAGCTTTCTTT. Translated, it gives CASRSLSTTEAFF. The chain combines TRBV27 with TRBJ1-1; D is uncertain. The CDR3 is 13 residues long. The V end was cut by 6 bases, the J end by 4 bases, with 12 bases between. The germline V gene encodes CDR1 MNHEY and CDR2 SMNVEV (reference sequence).

CDR3 nucleotide sequence: TGTGCCAGCAGCGCAGGACTATCCCAAGAGACCCAGTACTTC. Translating gives CASSAGLSQETQYF. The gene calls are TRBV9 and TRBJ2-5, with D possibly being TRBD2 (6 bases). V lost 3 bases and J lost 1, with 10 bases in between. The germline V gene encodes CDR1 SGDLS and CDR2 YYNGEE. This CDR3 is built from 14 residues.

The chain uses TRBV30 and TRBJ2-3; 7 nucleotides line up with TRBD2. Germline assignment: CDR1 GTSNPN and CDR2 SVGIG (reference sequence). V shed 0 bases, J shed 5 bases, and the junction held 2 bases outside the gene matches. CDR3 size: 13 residues. The DNA of the CDR3 is TGTGCCTGGAGTGTAACGGGGGGAGATACGCAGTATTTT. Translated, it gives CAWSVTGGDTQYF.

The rearrangement uses TRBV6-4 and TRBJ2-3, with D possibly TRBD2 on 6 matching bases. The CDR3 runs 17 residues. From germline, CDR1 is MRHNA and CDR2 SNTAGT. Between the trimmed V and J ends, which lost 2 bases and 0 bases, there was a span of 15 bases. The CDR3 DNA is TGTGCCAGCAGTGACAGTGAGGTAAGCGGGAGCACAGATACGCAGTATTTT. It is translated as CASSDSEVSGSTDTQYF.

V usage is TRBV5-1 and J usage is TRBJ2-5; possible D gene TRBD2, 5 bases. There are 12 residues in the CDR3. V was pared by 0 bases and J by 5 bases, with 5 bases between. CDR1 is SGHRS, CDR2 YFSETQ, per germline. CDR3 DNA sequence: TGCGCCAGCAGCTTGGCGGGGGAGACCCAGTACTTC. Amino acid sequence: CASSLAGETQYF.

The chain uses TRBV5-5 and TRBJ1-5, with unresolved D. The CDR3 is 15 residues long. CDR1 is SGHKS and CDR2 is YYEKEE in the germline V gene (reference sequence). The V gene lost 0 bases and the J gene lost 4 bases, with 11 bases spanning the gap. The CDR3 DNA is TGTGCCAGCAGCTTGGAGCGGGTATTGAATCAGCCCCAGCATTTT. Its translation is CASSLERVLNQPQHF.

The V and J genes are TRBV6-1 and TRBJ1-2; 7 bases are shared with TRBD1. V shed 5 bases and J 5 bases; nucleotides not matched to a gene: 5. The CDR3 length is 13 residues. Germline V gene lookup returns CDR1 MNHNS and CDR2 SASEGT. Here the CDR3 DNA reads TGTGCCAGCAGTACTGGGACAGCTTATGGCTACACCTTC. This codes for CASSTGTAYGYTF.

CDR3 residues: CASSTTGQTYEQYF. DNA for the CDR3: TGTGCCAGCAGCACTACGGGACAAACCTACGAGCAGTACTTC. The gene calls are TRBV9 and TRBJ2-7; tentatively, D is TRBD1 (6 bases). Germline-derived CDR1 and CDR2 are SGDLS and YYNGEE. Trimming stripped 4 bases from V and 2 bases from J, with 13 bases between. The CDR3 is made up of 14 amino acids.

This chain joins TRBV10-3 and TRBJ2-6, with TRBD1 matching over 8 bases. The CDR3 extends over 16 amino acids. The germline gives CDR1 ENHRY, CDR2 SYGVKD. Trimming removed 0 bases from V and 4 bases from J; junction bases left unmatched: 2. The CDR3 loop reads CAISESTGAGANVLTF. The CDR3 bases are TGTGCCATCAGTGAGTCGACAGGGGCCGGGGCCAACGTCCTGACTTTC.

The rearrangement links TRBV25-1 to TRBJ1-2; 9 positions match TRBD1. Trimming cost V 8 bases and J 7 bases; bases outside gene matches: 8. CDR1 is MGHDK, CDR2 SYGVNS, per germline. CDR3 length: 13 residues. CDR3 DNA sequence: TGTGCCAGCGGGCACAGGGGGCTCGGTGGCTACACCTTC. It yields the protein CASGHRGLGGYTF.

This clone was seen only a few times. CDR3 DNA sequence: TGTGCCAGCAGTTTCCGAAACGTTGTCAGGGGACAAGAGACCCAGTACTTC. As protein: CASSFRNVVRGQETQYF. The chain recombines TRBV28 with TRBJ2-5; TRBD1 is a possible D gene (6 bases). From germline, CDR1 is MDHEN and CDR2 SYDVKM. This CDR3 region has 17 residues. The ends were cut back, 3 bases at V and 2 bases at J, with 19 bases in the middle.

The chain combines TRBV6-1 with TRBJ2-3, with D tentatively TRBD1 (6 bases). The CDR3 has 14 residues. Germline loops: CDR1 MNHNS, CDR2 SASEGT. V lost 8 bases and J 6 bases, leaving 18 bases between the germline ends. The DNA for the CDR3 is TGTGCCAGCTCTTACCAGGGGTACACCGATACGCAGTATTTT. It translates to CASSYQGYTDTQYF.

The rearrangement joins TRBV11-2 to TRBJ2-5; a possible D gene is TRBD1 (5 bases). The germline V and J ends were trimmed by 3 bases and 3 bases, with 8 bases remaining between them. Germline V gives CDR1 SGHAT, CDR2 FQNNGV. This CDR3 has 13 residues. CDR3 bases: TGTGCCAGCAGCTTCGGCAGGGAAGAGACCCAGTACTTC. It codes for CASSFGREETQYF.

The chain has TRBV5-1 and TRBJ2-3, with D maybe TRBD1 (6 bases). The CDR3 has 15 amino acids. Per the germline V gene, CDR1 is SGHRS and CDR2 is YFSETQ. V gave up 3 bases and J gave up 1 base, with 12 bases separating them. The CDR3 loop is CASSYQGKGTDTQYF. DNA of the CDR3: TGCGCCAGCAGCTATCAGGGGAAGGGCACAGATACGCAGTATTTT. Drawing the rest from reference TRBV5-1 and TRBJ2-3, the complete variable domain is KAGVTQTPRYLIKTRGQQVTLSCSPISGHRSVSWYQQTPGQGLQFLFEYFSETQRNKGNFPGRFSGRQFSNSRSEMNVSTLELGDSALYLCASSYQGKGTDTQYFGPGTRLTVL.

The chain employs TRBV7-3 and TRBJ2-1; D unresolved. CDR1 is SGHTA, CDR2 FQGTGA, per germline. The CDR3 has 13 residues. The germline V and J ends were trimmed by 0 bases and 3 bases, with 3 bases remaining between them. The CDR3 sequence is CASSLTSYNEQFF. Here the CDR3 DNA reads TGTGCCAGCAGCTTAACTAGCTACAATGAGCAGTTCTTC.

As regards this clone: The junction shows a germline mismatch at one end, possibly a read error. The chain uses TRBV4-2 and TRBJ1-2; TRBD1 matches at 10 bases. CDR3 length: 15 residues. Germline loops: CDR1 LGHNA, CDR2 YNFKEQ. CDR3 bases: TGTGCCAGCAGCCAAGTTTATAGGGACAGGGGACACCCTGCCTTC. Protein sequence: CASSQVYRDRGHPAF.

The chain employs TRBV11-2 and TRBJ2-1; TRBD2 matches at 11 bases. The CDR3 spans 15 residues. CDR1 and CDR2 from the germline V gene are SGHAT and FQNNGV. V gave up 5 bases and J gave up 3 bases; unmatched junction bases: 3. For the CDR3, the DNA is TGTGCCAGCAGCCCTACTAGCGGGGGCTACAATGAGCAGTTCTTC. Amino acids: CASSPTSGGYNEQFF.

The chain recombines TRBV28 with TRBJ1-5, with D possibly matching TRBD1 (6 bases). This CDR3 is 17 amino acids long. CDR1 and CDR2 (germline): MDHEN, SYDVKM. Trimming took 6 bases from V and 1 from J, leaving 19 bases between them. CDR3 bases: TGTGCCAGCAGGAAAACTACAGGGTTGGGGAGCAATCAGCCCCAGCATTTT. It codes for CASRKTTGLGSNQPQHF.

The V call is TRBV28, the J call TRBJ2-7, with a possible D match to TRBD1 (6 bases). The CDR3 loop spans 14 amino acids. The ends were cut back, 5 bases at V and 2 bases at J, with 13 bases in the middle. Germline lookup yields CDR1 MDHEN and CDR2 SYDVKM. The CDR3 protein is CASSPWGRTYEQYF. As DNA, the CDR3 is TGTGCCAGCAGTCCTTGGGGGCGCACCTACGAGCAGTACTTC.

The V and J genes are TRBV11-2 and TRBJ2-1, with D uncertain. The V and J ends lost 1 base and 8 bases respectively, with 9 bases between them. The CDR3 runs to 13 residues. The germline CDR1 and CDR2 sequences are SGHAT and FQNNGV. For the CDR3, the DNA is TGTGCCAGCAGCTTAGTCGTCGGTTATGAGCAGTTCTTC. Protein product: CASSLVVGYEQFF.